The 7 T cell receptor beta chains in this list originate from one sample, sequenced in a study of T cell responses to AZD1222 COVID-19 vaccine. Profiling relied on immunoSEQ multiplex PCR, and the TCRdb table lists in-frame clones only, not all of them. The sample carries roughly 76,000 clones, about nine tenths recorded once. Source: peripheral blood, taken on day 0 of AZD1222 vaccination. The receptors come from an adult in good health.

This sequence joins TRBV3-1 (or the pseudogene TRBV3-2) and TRBJ1-2, with 9 positions matching TRBD1. V shed 4 bases and J 8 bases; nucleotides not matched to a gene: 5. Germline CDR1 reads LGHDT; CDR2 reads YNNKEL (reference sequence). This CDR3 region has 13 residues. CDR3 protein: CASSPGTGFGYTF. In nucleotides, the CDR3 is TGTGCCAGCAGCCCCGGGACAGGGTTCGGCTACACCTTC.

The chain recombines TRBV5-1 with TRBJ2-7; 9 bases line up with TRBD2. Trimming removed 3 bases from V and 3 bases from J; junction bases left unmatched: 4. CDR3 length: 14 amino acids. CDR1 and CDR2 from the germline V gene are SGHRS and YFSETQ. In DNA, the CDR3 is TGCGCCAGCAGCTCGGGACTAGCCTTCTACGAGCAGTACTTC. Protein product: CASSSGLAFYEQYF.

The chain links TRBV27 to TRBJ2-7; TRBD1 is a possible D gene (5 bases). The CDR3 sequence is 15 residues long. Trimming removed 5 bases from V and 0 bases from J, with 14 bases in between. Germline V lookup: CDR1 MNHEY, CDR2 SMNVEV (reference sequence). Here the CDR3 DNA reads TGTGCCAGCAGTGTAAAGGGGCACTACTCCTACGAGCAGTACTTC. Translating it yields CASSVKGHYSYEQYF.

This clone was seen just once. The V gene is TRBV2, the J gene TRBJ2-1; D unresolved. This CDR3 contains 13 residues. Germline V gene lookup returns CDR1 SNHLY and CDR2 FYNNEI. The ends were cut back, 4 bases at V and 9 bases at J, with 13 bases in the middle. CDR3 DNA: TGTGCCAGCAGTGGGGCCGTCGTGGGTGAGCAGTTCTTC. Translating it yields CASSGAVVGEQFF.

The chain employs TRBV7-2 and TRBJ1-6; TRBD1 might be the D (6 bases). Germline loops: CDR1 SGHTA, CDR2 FQGNSA. CDR3 length equals 16 residues. V shed 0 bases and J shed 8 bases, with 14 bases lying between them. The DNA for the CDR3 is TGTGCCAGCAGCTTAGCGCCGGAGGGGGGTGATTCACCCCTCCACTTT. It encodes CASSLAPEGGDSPLHF.

This rearrangement joins TRBV5-1 to TRBJ2-7; 14 bases are a match to TRBD2. Per the germline V gene, CDR1 is SGHRS and CDR2 is YFSETQ. V dropped 4 bases and J dropped 3; count of bases not matched to a gene: 3. The CDR3 is 15 residues long. This CDR3 is CASSIGLAGGYEQYF. Written as DNA, the CDR3 is TGCGCCAGCAGCATCGGACTAGCGGGGGGCTACGAGCAGTACTTC.

The chain couples TRBV29-1 to TRBJ1-5, with 9 bases lining up with TRBD1. Germline V gene sequence: CDR1 SQVTM, CDR2 ANQGSEA. The CDR3 totals 13 residues. V trimming: 7 bases; J trimming: 6 bases; junction bases outside the gene matches: 7. CDR3 sequence: CSGQQGAGQPQHF. The DNA for the CDR3 is TGCAGCGGCCAACAGGGGGCGGGTCAGCCCCAGCATTTT.